Sequencing of this TCR beta chain was carried out in a study of blood T cells in healthy people across ages. The second PCR ran roughly 7 to 12 cycles with a sample-barcoded 5' primer and J-beta primers. Via MiXCR, TCRdb re-called the 5' RACE reads, giving one row per CDR3 protein. The profile shows approximately 850,000 distinct CDR3 sequences, 40% to 50% of them singletons. Total RNA extraction produced at least 5.5 micrograms (per sample) for the study. This clonotype was seen only a few times. This CDR3 is 14 amino acids long. Germline CDR1 reads SGDLS; CDR2 reads YYNGEE. Losses at the gene ends were 3 bases for V and 4 bases for J; bases not matched to a gene: 4.

The J gene is TRBJ1-2, the V gene TRBV9, with 9 bases fitting TRBD1. Sequencing was carried out using blood. The sequence derives from a man aged 55-75 years in good health. Here the CDR3 reads CASSARQGGYGYTF. CDR3 DNA sequence: TGTGCCAGCAGCGCCCGACAGGGGGGCTATGGCTACACCTTC.